The clone carrying this T cell receptor beta chain occurred once. CDR1 and CDR2 (germline): MNHEY, SMNVEV (reference sequence). Trimming left V 5 bases short and J 7 bases short, with 18 bases between. The CDR3 loop spans 15 amino acids. The data were obtained in a study of regulatory T cells in long-lasting Graves disease. Time point described: newly diagnosed GD, antithyroid drugs for less than 3 months. TCR sequences were obtained from RNA taken from PBMCs. It was American Thyroid Association guidelines that determined Graves' disease diagnosis. Building the TCR beta libraries relied on iRepertoire HTBI primers, and CDR3 regions underwent Arm-PCR. TCRdb called the multiplex PCR reads again in MiXCR, with one record for every CDR3 protein. The profile shows about 610,000 distinct CDR3 sequences, about 15% of them singletons. The sample was also reused in another study, on T cells in Graves' hyperthyroidism and ophthalmopathy.

V is TRBV27 and J is TRBJ2-4; TRBD1 is a possible D gene (5 bases). The sequencing used peripheral blood mononuclear cells (PBMCs), collected at new diagnosis, from a patient treated with antithyroid drugs. The sequence derives from a man younger than 30 with Graves disease. The CDR3 loop reads CASSGQGKKWNIQYF. The CDR3 DNA reads TGTGCCAGCAGTGGGCAGGGCAAAAAATGGAACATTCAGTACTTC.